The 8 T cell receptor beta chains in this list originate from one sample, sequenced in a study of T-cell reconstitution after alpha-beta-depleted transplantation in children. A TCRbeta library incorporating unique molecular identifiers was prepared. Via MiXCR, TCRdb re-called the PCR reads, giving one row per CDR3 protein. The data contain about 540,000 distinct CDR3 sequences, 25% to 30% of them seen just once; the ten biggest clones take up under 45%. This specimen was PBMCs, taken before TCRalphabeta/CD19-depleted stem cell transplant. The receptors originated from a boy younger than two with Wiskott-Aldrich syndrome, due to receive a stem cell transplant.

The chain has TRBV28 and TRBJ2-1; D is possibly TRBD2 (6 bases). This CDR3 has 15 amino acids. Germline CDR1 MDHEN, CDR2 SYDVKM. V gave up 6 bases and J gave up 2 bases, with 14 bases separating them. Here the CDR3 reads CASSPLSGAYNEQFF. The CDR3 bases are TGTGCCAGCAGCCCTCTTAGCGGAGCCTACAATGAGCAGTTCTTC.

In DNA form, the CDR3 reads TGCGCCAGCAGCTTGGCCCCCCGGGACAGAGCCTACGAGCAGTACTTC. It yields the protein CASSLAPRDRAYEQYF. This chain links TRBV5-1 with TRBJ2-7, with 7 positions matching TRBD1. The CDR3 runs 16 residues. Unmatched junction bases numbered 8, after V lost 0 bases and J lost 2 bases. CDR1 and CDR2 from the germline V gene are SGHRS and YFSETQ. The whole variable domain, remainder taken from reference TRBV5-1 and TRBJ2-7, is KAGVTQTPRYLIKTRGQQVTLSCSPISGHRSVSWYQQTPGQGLQFLFEYFSETQRNKGNFPGRFSGRQFSNSRSEMNVSTLELGDSALYLCASSLAPRDRAYEQYFGPGTRLTVT.

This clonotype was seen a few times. The chain's CDR3 is CASSGQAGGSYEQYF. CDR3 DNA sequence: TGCGCCAGCAGCGGACAAGCGGGAGGCTCCTACGAGCAGTACTTC. The genes are TRBV5-1 and TRBJ2-7, with 9 bases that match TRBD2. V shed 4 bases and J 0 bases; nucleotides not matched to a gene: 5. The CDR3 consists of 15 residues. In germline, CDR1 is SGHRS, CDR2 YFSETQ.

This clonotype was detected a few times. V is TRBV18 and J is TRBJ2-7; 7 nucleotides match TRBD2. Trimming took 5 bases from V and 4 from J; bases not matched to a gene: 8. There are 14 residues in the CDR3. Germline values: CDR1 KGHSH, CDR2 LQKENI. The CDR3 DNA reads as TGTGCCAGCTCAAGCCGCGGGAGCGGTTACGAGCAGTACTTC. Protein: CASSSRGSGYEQYF.

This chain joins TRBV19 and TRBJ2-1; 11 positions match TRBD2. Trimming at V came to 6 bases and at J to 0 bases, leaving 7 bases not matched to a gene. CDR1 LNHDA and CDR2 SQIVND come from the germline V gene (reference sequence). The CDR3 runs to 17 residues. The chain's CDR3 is CASSRLAGPSSYNEQFF. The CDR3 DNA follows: TGTGCCAGTAGCCGACTAGCGGGGCCCAGCTCCTACAATGAGCAGTTCTTC.

This CDR3 is CASSPQAGDTQYF. As DNA, the CDR3 is TGTGCCAGCAGTCCCCAGGCTGGAGATACGCAGTATTTT. This chain joins TRBV25-1 and TRBJ2-3; D not resolved. Deletions cut 5 bases from V and 5 bases from J, with 11 bases between. The germline V gene encodes CDR1 MGHDK and CDR2 SYGVNS. This CDR3 is built from 13 residues.

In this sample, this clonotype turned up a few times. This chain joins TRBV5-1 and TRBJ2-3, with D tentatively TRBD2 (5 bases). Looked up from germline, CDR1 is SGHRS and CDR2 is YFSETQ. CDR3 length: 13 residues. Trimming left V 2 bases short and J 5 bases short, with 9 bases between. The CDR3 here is CASSFIGGDTQYF. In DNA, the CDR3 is TGCGCCAGCAGCTTTATCGGAGGAGATACGCAGTATTTT.

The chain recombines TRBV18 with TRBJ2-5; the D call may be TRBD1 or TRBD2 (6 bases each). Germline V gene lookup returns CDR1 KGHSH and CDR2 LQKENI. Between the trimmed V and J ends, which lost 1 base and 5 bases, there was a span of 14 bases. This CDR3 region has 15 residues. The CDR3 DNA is TGTGCCAGCTCACCACGACAGGACGGAGGGGAGACCCAGTACTTC. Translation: CASSPRQDGGETQYF.